The 14 T cell receptor beta chains below all came from one sample that was sequenced in a study of naive and memory T cell subsets (dated by TCRdb to about 2017). The study reported a robust and sensitive protocol to amplify, sequence and analyze TCRs, based on 3' ligation of a UMI-containing oligonucleotide to TCR cDNA. The library was built by means of 5' RACE. TCRdb names Illumina MiSeq as the instrument used. The ligated cDNA was amplified in four rounds of PCR with nested alpha and beta constant region primers together with the SP2 primer. The public sequencing data were trimmed at Q25 with fastp and processed into clonotypes with MiXCR by TCRdb, which kept only in-frame beta chains. Rows matching on CDR3 protein sequence are summarized as one entry with the most common DNA and genes. This sample gives roughly 56,000 distinct CDR3 sequences in total; roughly 7% of them show up just once. The top ten clones comprise about 9.8% of the sample.

These TCRs come from a male donor in good health.

The J gene is TRBJ2-7, the V gene TRBV5-1; D is perhaps TRBD1 (6 bases). The germline V gene encodes CDR1 SGHRS and CDR2 YFSETQ. The V and J ends lost 4 bases and 0 bases respectively, with 17 bases between them. The CDR3 spans 16 residues. The CDR3 bases are TGCGCCAGCAGCGTAGAATTTACAGGGAGCTCCTACGAGCAGTACTTC. Translating gives CASSVEFTGSSYEQYF.

V and J are TRBV2 and TRBJ2-1; no reliable D call. The V gene lost 4 bases and the J gene lost 7 bases, with 14 bases spanning the gap. Per germline, CDR1 SNHLY and CDR2 FYNNEI. CDR3 length equals 14 residues. The CDR3 spells CASSGLGIGNEQFF. The CDR3 region has the DNA TGTGCCAGCAGTGGATTAGGGATCGGGAATGAGCAGTTCTTC.

The chain joins TRBV7-9 to TRBJ2-5, with 10 bases matching TRBD1. Germline loops: CDR1 SEHNR, CDR2 FQNEAQ (reference sequence). The V and J ends lost 4 bases and 4 bases, in that order; junction bases with no gene match: 6. This CDR3 region has 15 residues. The CDR3 DNA reads as TGTGCCAGCAGCTCGAAGACAGGGGGCGTAGAGACCCAGTACTTC. Translated, it gives CASSSKTGGVETQYF. Filled out from reference TRBV7-9 and TRBJ2-5, the complete variable domain reads DTGVSQNPRHKITKRGQNVTFRCDPISEHNRLYWYRQTLGQGPEFLTYFQNEAQLEKSRLLSDRFSAERPKGSFSTLEIQRTEQGDSAMYLCASSSKTGGVETQYFGPGTRLLVL.

This clonotype was picked up many times. This rearrangement joins TRBV4-2 to TRBJ2-7; D may correspond to TRBD1 or TRBD2 (7 bases each). Germline V gene lookup returns CDR1 LGHNA and CDR2 YNFKEQ. V lost 4 bases, J lost 4 bases, and 20 bases lay in between. This CDR3 is 16 amino acids long. The CDR3 DNA follows: TGTGCCAGCAGCCCCTGGGGAGGGGGCATGGCATACGAGCAGTACTTC. Translation gives CASSPWGGGMAYEQYF.

This clonotype came up many times. This chain links TRBV7-8 with TRBJ2-3; no clear D. The V end lost 4 bases, the J end lost 1 base, and 18 bases lay between the germline ends. This CDR3 region has 17 residues. Germline V gene lookup returns CDR1 SGHVS and CDR2 FQNEAQ. CDR3 in amino acids: CASSYSMGAAGTDTQYF. Here the CDR3 DNA reads TGTGCCAGCAGCTACTCGATGGGTGCCGCAGGCACAGATACGCAGTATTTT.

This clonotype was detected many times. The V and J genes are TRBV9 and TRBJ2-5; no definite D call. V shed 1 base and J shed 7 bases, with 11 bases lying between them. There are 13 residues in the CDR3. Looked up from germline, CDR1 is SGDLS and CDR2 is YYNGEE. The CDR3 DNA reads as TGTGCCAGCAGCGTAACCCCATCAGGGACCCAGTACTTC. It translates to CASSVTPSGTQYF. Combining the CDR3 with reference TRBV9 and TRBJ2-5 gives the whole variable domain DSGVTQTPKHLITATGQRVTLRCSPRSGDLSVYWYQQSLDQGLQFLIQYYNGEERAKGNILERFSAQQFPDLHSELNLSSLELGDSALYFCASSVTPSGTQYFGPGTRLLVL.

This chain links TRBV2 with TRBJ1-2; D perhaps matches TRBD1 (5 bases). The V and J ends lost 8 bases and 0 bases respectively, with 16 bases between them. The CDR3 loop spans 15 amino acids. Germline V gene data show CDR1 as SNHLY and CDR2 as FYNNEI. CDR3 region: CASGGGDQANYGYTF. CDR3 bases: TGTGCCAGCGGAGGCGGGGACCAGGCTAACTATGGCTACACCTTC.

This clonotype was seen a handful of times. The J gene is TRBJ2-3, the V gene TRBV7-2; no reliable D call. Trimming removed 0 bases at V and 3 bases at J, with 7 bases between. Germline CDR1 and CDR2: SGHTA and FQGNSA. This CDR3 is built from 14 residues. The CDR3 DNA follows: TGTGCCAGCAGCTTAGCGGGTGGGACAGATACGCAGTATTTT. Protein sequence: CASSLAGGTDTQYF.

This clonotype was recorded many times. The chain links TRBV2 to TRBJ2-7; D assignment may be TRBD1 or TRBD2 (5 bases each). CDR3 length equals 12 residues. V gave up 7 bases and J gave up 9 bases, with 16 bases separating them. In germline, CDR1 is SNHLY, CDR2 FYNNEI. The CDR3 DNA reads as TGTGCCAGCATGGGGACGGACGATGTGCAGTACTTC. Encoded protein: CASMGTDDVQYF.

This clonotype was observed a few times. The genes are TRBV2 and TRBJ1-5; D gene ambiguous. This CDR3 is built from 15 residues. Germline V lookup: CDR1 SNHLY, CDR2 FYNNEI. V was pared by 1 base and J by 0 bases, with 7 bases between. The CDR3 sequence: CASSEGDNSNQPQHF. As DNA, the CDR3 is TGTGCCAGCAGTGAAGGAGACAATAGCAATCAGCCCCAGCATTTT.

The V call is TRBV25-1, the J call TRBJ1-2; tentative D call: TRBD1 (5 bases). Germline V CDR1 and CDR2: MGHDK, SYGVNS. V was shortened by 2 bases and J by 11 bases, with 18 bases between the two germline ends. The CDR3 sequence is 14 residues long. CDR3 nucleotides: TGTGCCAGCAGTGAAGTTGGGGCAGGGTCCGGGTACACCTTC. Protein product: CASSEVGAGSGYTF.

The rearrangement joins TRBV29-1 to TRBJ1-5; D unclear. V was clipped by 4 bases and J by 7 bases, with 11 bases between them. Germline V gene sequence: CDR1 SQVTM, CDR2 ANQGSEA. The CDR3 has 12 amino acids. The CDR3 DNA reads TGCAGCGTTGCCGGGGTAGGACAGCCCCAGCATTTT. It codes for CSVAGVGQPQHF.

This clonotype was counted at least ten times. The V call is TRBV5-1, the J call TRBJ1-1; 10 bases line up with TRBD1. The V and J ends lost 4 bases and 3 bases, in that order; junction bases with no gene match: 12. The CDR3 consists of 17 residues. Per germline, CDR1 SGHRS and CDR2 YFSETQ. The CDR3 is CASSLLGQGNRYTEAFF. The CDR3 DNA follows: TGCGCCAGCAGCCTACTGGGACAGGGGAATAGGTACACTGAAGCTTTCTTT.

This clonotype was counted at least ten times. The rearrangement uses TRBV11-2 and TRBJ2-1, with D perhaps matching TRBD1 or TRBD2 (6 bases each). Trimming took 2 bases from V and 0 from J, leaving 14 bases between them. The CDR3 has 17 residues. Germline lookup yields CDR1 SGHAT and CDR2 FQNNGV. The CDR3 loop reads CASSLTGGTTSYNEQFF. The CDR3 nucleotides are TGTGCCAGCAGCTTAACTGGCGGGACAACCTCCTACAATGAGCAGTTCTTC.